This passage covers 27 T cell receptor beta chains from one sample sequenced in a study of blood T cell repertoires in COVID-19. The protocol was immunoSEQ multiplex PCR, while the TCRdb copy is restricted to in-frame clones and leaves out a portion. The sample consists of 150,000 to 200,000 clones, around 91% of them appearing once. Specimen: PBMCs or T cells enriched from blood (not recorded which). Receptors were obtained from a woman aged 18-35 years who had recovered from COVID-19.

The chain is built from TRBV9 and TRBJ1-5, with D possibly matching TRBD1 (5 bases). Germline assignment: CDR1 SGDLS and CDR2 YYNGEE. V was clipped by 5 bases and J by 3 bases, with 12 bases between them. The CDR3 loop spans 14 amino acids. CDR3 protein: CASSAGNSNQPQHF. DNA for the CDR3: TGTGCCAGCAGTGCAGGGAACTCCAATCAGCCCCAGCATTTT.

This chain links TRBV4-1 with TRBJ2-2; 9 bases match TRBD1. The CDR3 length is 15 residues. Germline V lookup: CDR1 MGHRA, CDR2 YSYEKL. Unmatched junction bases numbered 2, after V lost 4 bases and J lost 2 bases. In nucleotides, the CDR3 is TGCGCCAGCAGCCCGGGACAGGGCAACACCGGGGAGCTGTTTTTT. Protein: CASSPGQGNTGELFF.

This clone appeared a few times. This rearrangement joins TRBV3-1 (or the pseudogene TRBV3-2) to TRBJ2-3; the match to TRBD2 covers 11 bases. Germline V lookup: CDR1 LGHDT, CDR2 YNNKEL (reference sequence). Trimming removed 1 base from V and 6 bases from J; junction bases left unmatched: 9. This CDR3 is 17 amino acids long. In DNA form, the CDR3 reads TGTGCCAGCAGCCAAGGGTTGTCTAGCGGGAGGATCGATACGCAGTATTTT. Protein sequence: CASSQGLSSGRIDTQYF.

The chain links TRBV9 to TRBJ2-7; tentatively, D is TRBD2 (6 bases). V was cut by 3 bases and J by 1 base, with 8 bases left in between. Germline CDR1 SGDLS, CDR2 YYNGEE. The CDR3 consists of 13 residues. The CDR3 DNA sequence: TGTGCCAGCAGCGGAGGGACTTCCTACGAGCAGTACTTC. Amino acids: CASSGGTSYEQYF.

A single count supports this clone. The chain uses TRBV2 and TRBJ2-7, with 10 bases identical to TRBD2. The CDR3 is made up of 17 amino acids. Germline V lookup: CDR1 SNHLY, CDR2 FYNNEI. J gave up 3 bases and V 3 bases, and 11 bases lay outside the gene matches. The CDR3 here is CASSDGRLAGVGYEQYF. The CDR3 nucleotides read TGTGCCAGCAGTGACGGGCGGCTAGCGGGAGTGGGCTACGAGCAGTACTTC. Full variable domain (outside the CDR3, taken from reference TRBV2 and TRBJ2-7): EPEVTQTPSHQVTQMGQEVILRCVPISNHLYFYWYRQILGQKVEFLVSFYNNEISEKSEIFDDQFSVERPDGSNFTLKIRSTKLEDSAMYFCASSDGRLAGVGYEQYFGPGTRLTVT.

The chain recombines TRBV7-3 with TRBJ1-5; unclear D gene. The CDR3 covers 14 residues. V was pared by 2 bases and J by 2 bases, with 7 bases between. Germline loops: CDR1 SGHTA, CDR2 FQGTGA. CDR3 DNA sequence: TGTGCCAGCAGCTTATCCAGGCGCAATCAGCCCCAGCATTTT. This translates into CASSLSRRNQPQHF.

J is TRBJ2-1 and V is TRBV18; TRBD1 might be the D (5 bases). The CDR3 extends over 13 amino acids. Germline CDR1 is KGHSH and CDR2 is LQKENI. Trimming stripped 5 bases from V and 3 bases from J, with 8 bases between. Written as DNA, the CDR3 is TGTGCCAGCTCAATGGACAACTACAATGAGCAGTTCTTC. Protein sequence: CASSMDNYNEQFF.

The CDR3 nucleotides read TGTGCCTGGAGTCATATCCTGGACAGGGTATTGTATGGCTACACCTTC. Its translation is CAWSHILDRVLYGYTF. The J gene is TRBJ1-2, the V gene TRBV30; 8 positions agree with TRBD1. Germline V gene lookup returns CDR1 GTSNPN and CDR2 SVGIG (reference sequence). Germline trimming cut 2 bases from V and 5 bases from J; bases unmatched to any gene: 13. This CDR3 region has 16 residues.

This chain uses TRBV6-5 with TRBJ2-3, with 10 bases matching TRBD2. The CDR3 covers 14 residues. V dropped 5 bases and J dropped 2; count of bases not matched to a gene: 1. Germline CDR1 and CDR2: MNHEY and SVGAGI. The CDR3 DNA follows: TGTGCCAGCAGTAGCGGGAGGGCCACAGATACGCAGTATTTT. It yields the protein CASSSGRATDTQYF.

This clone showed up just once. The J gene is TRBJ2-7, the V gene TRBV3-1 (or the pseudogene TRBV3-2); no clear D. Trimming took 1 base from V and 7 from J, leaving 17 bases between them. The CDR3 has 15 amino acids. From germline, CDR1 is LGHDT and CDR2 YNNKEL (reference sequence). The CDR3, as DNA: TGTGCCAGCAGCCAAGGAGATACGGTCCTTCGGGAGCAGTACTTC. This translates into CASSQGDTVLREQYF.

V and J are TRBV14 and TRBJ2-5; 7 bases line up with TRBD1. V lost 0 bases and J lost 1; bases outside the gene matches: 2. This CDR3 has 15 residues. Per the germline V gene, CDR1 is SGHDN and CDR2 is FVKESK. The CDR3 DNA reads TGTGCCAGCAGCCAAGAATGGACAGGCCAAGAGACCCAGTACTTC. Its translation: CASSQEWTGQETQYF.

In DNA form, the CDR3 reads TGTGCCACCCTCCGGGCGGGAGGAAACACCATATATTTT. This gives the protein CATLRAGGNTIYF. The chain recombines TRBV27 with TRBJ1-3; no clear D gene. Germline CDR1 MNHEY, CDR2 SMNVEV (reference sequence). The CDR3 length is 13 residues. Trimming pared 10 bases from V and 4 bases from J, leaving 14 bases between.

The chain employs TRBV2 and TRBJ1-1, with D possibly being TRBD1 (5 bases). Germline V lookup: CDR1 SNHLY, CDR2 FYNNEI. The V gene lost 5 bases and the J gene lost 6 bases, with 13 bases spanning the gap. The CDR3 runs 13 residues. The CDR3 loop reads CASSSWGGSEAFF. As DNA, the CDR3 is TGTGCCAGCAGTTCTTGGGGGGGATCTGAAGCTTTCTTT. Full variable domain (remainder filled in from reference TRBV2 and TRBJ1-1): EPEVTQTPSHQVTQMGQEVILRCVPISNHLYFYWYRQILGQKVEFLVSFYNNEISEKSEIFDDQFSVERPDGSNFTLKIRSTKLEDSAMYFCASSSWGGSEAFFGQGTRLTVV.

The V gene is TRBV2, the J gene TRBJ2-1; TRBD2 matches at 12 bases. Germline assignment: CDR1 SNHLY and CDR2 FYNNEI. The V and J ends lost 6 bases and 1 base, in that order; junction bases with no gene match: 4. The CDR3 covers 16 residues. The CDR3: CASRALAGGSYNEQFF. The CDR3 DNA follows: TGTGCCAGCAGGGCCCTAGCGGGAGGGTCCTACAATGAGCAGTTCTTC.

The chain combines TRBV7-2 with TRBJ2-1, with TRBD2 as a possible D gene (6 bases). The CDR3 covers 14 residues. V was cut by 1 base and J by 5 bases, with 9 bases left in between. CDR1 and CDR2 (germline): SGHTA, FQGNSA. The CDR3 DNA sequence: TGTGCCAGCAGCTTAGGCGGGATCAACAATGAGCAGTTCTTC. This translates into CASSLGGINNEQFF.

The genes are TRBV28 and TRBJ2-7, with TRBD2 identical over 13 bases. Losses at the gene ends were 3 bases for V and 4 bases for J; bases not matched to a gene: 18. The germline V gene has CDR1 MDHEN and CDR2 SYDVKM. This CDR3 is 20 amino acids long. CDR3 DNA: TGTGCCAGCAGTTTTGCACTAGCGGGAGGGTCCGTCGAACGAATTTACGAGCAGTACTTC. Translating it yields CASSFALAGGSVERIYEQYF.

The genes are TRBV2 and TRBJ2-7, with 10 positions matching TRBD1. The CDR3 extends over 13 amino acids. The V gene's germline CDR1 is SNHLY and CDR2 FYNNEI. Trimming at V came to 7 bases and at J to 4 bases, leaving 4 bases not matched to a gene. CDR3 loop: CASTLDRGYEQYF. Here the CDR3 DNA reads TGTGCCAGCACCCTGGACAGGGGGTACGAGCAGTACTTC. The variable domain in full, completed from reference TRBV2 and TRBJ2-7, reads EPEVTQTPSHQVTQMGQEVILRCVPISNHLYFYWYRQILGQKVEFLVSFYNNEISEKSEIFDDQFSVERPDGSNFTLKIRSTKLEDSAMYFCASTLDRGYEQYFGPGTRLTVT.

The chain is built from TRBV11-2 and TRBJ2-7, with 9 bases that match TRBD2. Germline V gene data show CDR1 as SGHAT and CDR2 as FQNNGV. The CDR3 extends over 13 amino acids. V was clipped by 4 bases and J by 6 bases; unmatched bases: 4. In nucleotides, the CDR3 is TGTGCCAGCAGCTCCGGGACTAGCTCCGAGCAGTACTTC. Translating it yields CASSSGTSSEQYF.

V is TRBV13 and J is TRBJ2-5; D remains ambiguous. Trimming removed 3 bases at V and 5 bases at J, with 10 bases between. This CDR3 is 13 amino acids long. Looked up from germline, CDR1 is PRHDT and CDR2 is FYEKMQ (reference sequence). This chain's CDR3 is CASSLGDEETQYF. The CDR3 nucleotides read TGTGCCAGCAGCTTGGGCGACGAGGAGACCCAGTACTTC. Complete variable domain (other parts from reference TRBV13 and TRBJ2-5): AAGVIQSPRHLIKEKRETATLKCYPIPRHDTVYWYQQGPGQDPQFLISFYEKMQSDKGSIPDRFSAQQFSDYHSELNMSSLELGDSALYFCASSLGDEETQYFGPGTRLLVL.

V is TRBV10-3 and J is TRBJ2-1; TRBD2 is a possible D gene (5 bases). The CDR3 spans 13 residues. V was clipped by 10 bases and J by 8 bases, with 18 bases between them. Germline assignment: CDR1 ENHRY and CDR2 SYGVKD. The CDR3: CATHRELDDEQFF. The CDR3 DNA reads TGTGCCACGCACCGGGAACTAGACGATGAGCAGTTCTTC.

The chain is built from TRBV10-3 and TRBJ2-7, with 15 bases fitting TRBD2. Looked up from germline, CDR1 is ENHRY and CDR2 is SYGVKD. J was trimmed by 5 bases and V by 2 bases; bases with no gene match: 7. CDR3 length: 17 residues. The CDR3 coding sequence is TGTGCCATCAGTGAGACCGGACTAGCGGGAGGGTTGCACGAGCAGTACTTC. Protein product: CAISETGLAGGLHEQYF.

The V gene is TRBV19, the J gene TRBJ2-1; 13 nucleotides match TRBD2. Germline assignment: CDR1 LNHDA and CDR2 SQIVND (reference sequence). The CDR3 runs 21 residues. With 0 bases clipped from V and 2 bases from J, the junction kept 13 bases outside the gene matches. CDR3 in amino acids: CASSIDLLAGGPGGAYNEQFF. For the CDR3, the DNA is TGTGCCAGTAGTATAGACTTACTAGCGGGAGGGCCAGGGGGCGCCTACAATGAGCAGTTCTTC.

This chain uses TRBV15 with TRBJ1-4, with 9 nucleotides matching TRBD1. Germline CDR1 reads LNHNV; CDR2 reads YYDKDF (reference sequence). The CDR3 covers 15 residues. V lost 3 bases to trimming and J lost 4 bases; unmatched junction nucleotides: 3. The CDR3 nucleotides are TGTGCCACCAGCAGGGAGGGACAGGGTAATGAAAAACTGTTTTTT. As protein: CATSREGQGNEKLFF.

V and J are TRBV3-1 (or the pseudogene TRBV3-2) and TRBJ1-4, with 7 bases matching TRBD1. CDR1 is LGHDT, CDR2 YNNKEL, per germline (reference sequence). This CDR3 has 17 amino acids. Germline trimming cut 2 bases from V and 2 bases from J; bases unmatched to any gene: 8. In nucleotides, the CDR3 is TGTGCCAGCAGCCAACTTCGGACAGGAAGGACTAATGAAAAACTGTTTTTT. It codes for CASSQLRTGRTNEKLFF.

The DNA for the CDR3 is TGCAGCGTTGTTACGGACAGCTCCTACGAGCAGTACTTC. It translates to CSVVTDSSYEQYF. The rearrangement uses TRBV29-1 and TRBJ2-7, with D perhaps matching TRBD1 (6 bases). The V and J ends lost 4 bases and 0 bases respectively, with 10 bases between them. Per the germline V gene, CDR1 is SQVTM and CDR2 is ANQGSEA. The CDR3 spans 13 residues.

The chain is built from TRBV19 and TRBJ2-7; 7 nucleotides align to TRBD1. This CDR3 is built from 16 residues. V dropped 5 bases and J dropped 3; count of bases not matched to a gene: 13. Germline assignment: CDR1 LNHDA and CDR2 SQIVND (reference sequence). CDR3 coding DNA: TGTGCCAGTAGTCGACACCCGGGACAGCCGATCTACGAGCAGTACTTC. This sequence encodes CASSRHPGQPIYEQYF.

The CDR3 region has the DNA TGCGCCAGCAGCCAATCGGGACTAGCTTACGCAGATACGCAGTATTTT. It specifies CASSQSGLAYADTQYF. The V call is TRBV4-3, the J call TRBJ2-3, with 9 bases fitting TRBD2. CDR1 is LGHNA, CDR2 YSLEER, per germline. The CDR3 has 16 amino acids. The J segment lost 4 bases and the V segment lost 2 bases, leaving 7 bases of the junction unmatched.